This TCR beta chain came from a study of blood T cells in healthy people across ages. Study findings and constraints: Long-lived donors exceeded aged donors in naive CD4+ cells and diversity. There was a strong correlation between TCR beta diversity and naive T cell percentage.

A second PCR, run for roughly 7 to 12 cycles, used a sample-barcoded 5' primer plus a J-beta primer mix. A tag from a template-switch adaptor with 12 random nucleotides marked each cDNA molecule. Samples each returned at least 3 million CDR3-containing paired-end reads. TCRdb itself ran the 5' RACE reads through MiXCR, one entry per CDR3 protein. Altogether some 900,000 distinct CDR3 sequences are present, 45% to 50% being singletons, with the ten largest covering roughly 13%. This clonotype occurred a few times. The antigen is undetermined. The CDR3 is 16 amino acids. The germline V gene has CDR1 MNHNS and CDR2 SASEGT. V lost 4 bases to trimming and J lost 5 bases; unmatched junction nucleotides: 9.

Sequenced material: blood. The V gene is TRBV6-1, the J gene TRBJ2-5; 11 bases fit TRBD2. This TCR derives from a man aged 25-45 years in good health. The CDR3 protein is CASSALAGGLEETQYF. CDR3 in DNA: TGTGCCAGCAGTGCCCTAGCGGGGGGACTAGAGGAGACCCAGTACTTC.